This T cell receptor (beta chain) was found in a study of tumor and adjacent non-tumor tissue in lung cancer. Overall study context: Histology: about a dozen adenocarcinoma, a couple of squamous cell carcinoma, 1 small cell lung cancer. Aged roughly 31 to 80 years, patients included 10 men and roughly five women with stage I to III disease.

No cell sorting was done before RNA was extracted from the tissue. The normal lung tissue was taken more than 3 cm from the tumor edge. The library came from three nested PCR rounds adapted from ARM-PCR protocols. MiXCR, run by TCRdb on the multiplex PCR reads, gives a single entry per CDR3 protein. The sample contains about 100,000 distinct CDR3 sequences, more than 55% of which appear only once. The sequenced sample was distant non-tumor lung tissue. The sequence was collected from a man aged 25-45 years with non-small cell lung cancer.

DNA of the CDR3: TGCAGTGCTAGAGCCTCCGACAGTAGTTCCTATAATTCACCCCTCCACTTT. Translated, it gives CSARASDSSSYNSPLHF. V is TRBV20-1 and J is TRBJ1-6, with a tentative D call TRBD1 (5 bases). CDR1 is DFQATT, CDR2 SNEGSKA, per germline (reference sequence). The V and J ends lost 1 base and 1 base respectively, with 14 bases between them. The CDR3 runs 17 residues.